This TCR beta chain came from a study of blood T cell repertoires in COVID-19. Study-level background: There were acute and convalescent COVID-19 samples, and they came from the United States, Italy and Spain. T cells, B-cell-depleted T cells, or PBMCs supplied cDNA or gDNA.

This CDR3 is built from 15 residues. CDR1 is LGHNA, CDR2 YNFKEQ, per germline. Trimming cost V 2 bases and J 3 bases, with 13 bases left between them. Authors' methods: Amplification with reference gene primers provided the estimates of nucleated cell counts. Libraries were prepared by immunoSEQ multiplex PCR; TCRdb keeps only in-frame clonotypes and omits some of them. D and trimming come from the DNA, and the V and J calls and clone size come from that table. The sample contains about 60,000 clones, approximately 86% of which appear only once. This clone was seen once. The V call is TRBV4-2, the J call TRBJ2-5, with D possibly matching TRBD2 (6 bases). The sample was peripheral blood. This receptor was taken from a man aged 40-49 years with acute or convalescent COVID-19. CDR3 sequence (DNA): TGTGCCAGCAGCCAAACCGGGACTCCGGAAGAGACCCAGTACTTC. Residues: CASSQTGTPEETQYF.